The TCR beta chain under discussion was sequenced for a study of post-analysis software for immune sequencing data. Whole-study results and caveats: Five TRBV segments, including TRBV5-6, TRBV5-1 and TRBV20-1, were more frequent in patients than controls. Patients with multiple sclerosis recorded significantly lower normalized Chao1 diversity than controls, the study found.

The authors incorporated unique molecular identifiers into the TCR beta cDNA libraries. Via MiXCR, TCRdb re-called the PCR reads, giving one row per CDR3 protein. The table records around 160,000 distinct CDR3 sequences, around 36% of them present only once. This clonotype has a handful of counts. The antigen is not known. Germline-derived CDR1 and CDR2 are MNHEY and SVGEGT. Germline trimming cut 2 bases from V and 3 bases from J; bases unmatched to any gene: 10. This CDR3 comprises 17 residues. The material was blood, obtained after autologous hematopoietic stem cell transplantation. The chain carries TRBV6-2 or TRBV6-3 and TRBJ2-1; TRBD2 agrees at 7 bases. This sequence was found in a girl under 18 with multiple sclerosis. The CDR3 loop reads CASSYQGGSLLYNEQFF. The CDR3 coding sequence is TGTGCCAGCAGTTACCAAGGCGGGAGCCTCCTCTACAATGAGCAGTTCTTC.